This entry lists 8 T cell receptor beta chains sequenced from one sample in a study of T-cell memory formation after mild COVID-19. From the 5' RACE reads, TCRdb called clonotypes with MiXCR, one entry per CDR3 protein. The table lists under 250,000 distinct CDR3 sequences, just over 9.5% of them singletons. The specimen sequenced was PBMCs or a T cell subset sorted from them (not recorded which). The receptors were gathered from a young man who had mild COVID-19 (a few samples of this study predate the infection). Cell type and time point are not known.

This clonotype occurred a few times. The chain carries TRBV6-5 and TRBJ2-5; 11 bases line up with TRBD2. The junction had 10 bases not matched to a gene; V was cut back by 5 bases and J by 5 bases. CDR1 MNHEY and CDR2 SVGAGI come from the germline V gene. The CDR3 is 16 amino acids. The CDR3 DNA reads as TGTGCCAGCAGTCCGGCTACTAGCGGGGGTCGGGAGACCCAGTACTTC. Protein product: CASSPATSGGRETQYF.

This chain uses TRBV7-2 with TRBJ1-1, with TRBD1 identical over 7 bases. This CDR3 region has 17 residues. CDR1 is SGHTA, CDR2 FQGNSA, per germline. V shed 0 bases, J shed 1 base, and the junction held 8 bases outside the gene matches. The CDR3 here is CASSLALIAGGNTEAFF. The CDR3 bases are TGTGCCAGCAGCTTAGCGCTAATAGCAGGGGGGAACACTGAAGCTTTCTTT. The full variable domain, completed using reference TRBV7-2 and TRBJ1-1, is GAGVSQSPSNKVTEKGKDVELRCDPISGHTALYWYRQSLGQGLEFLIYFQGNSAPDKSGLPSDRFSAERTGGSVSTLTIQRTQQEDSAVYLCASSLALIAGGNTEAFFGQGTRLTVV.

This clonotype was counted only a few times. This chain uses TRBV6-5 with TRBJ1-2; D gene uncertain. Germline CDR1 and CDR2: MNHEY and SVGAGI. The CDR3 runs 12 residues. V was pared by 0 bases and J by 6 bases, with 5 bases between. In DNA, the CDR3 is TGTGCCAGCAGTTACTCGAGTCATGGCTACACCTTC. As protein: CASSYSSHGYTF.

The V call is TRBV20-1, the J call TRBJ2-7; possible D gene TRBD1, 6 bases. Germline CDR1 is DFQATT and CDR2 is SNEGSKA (reference sequence). This CDR3 is built from 13 residues. V shed 5 bases and J shed 3 bases, with 14 bases lying between them. CDR3 coding DNA: TGCAGTGCTCCGAACTACAGGGACTACGAGCAGTACTTC. This sequence encodes CSAPNYRDYEQYF.

This clonotype was observed a few times. The rearrangement joins TRBV5-7 to TRBJ2-2; no clear D gene. TRBV5-7 is filed as an ORF, its function uncertain. Deletions cut 2 bases from V and 4 bases from J, with 3 bases between. The CDR3 is 12 amino acids. The CDR3 here is CASSFPTGELFF. CDR3 sequence (DNA): TGTGCCAGCAGCTTTCCCACCGGGGAGCTGTTTTTT.

The rearrangement links TRBV4-2 to TRBJ2-2; D perhaps matches TRBD1 (5 bases). Trimming took off 0 bases at V and 6 bases at J, with 17 bases between the two ends. The CDR3 has 17 amino acids. The V gene's germline CDR1 is LGHNA and CDR2 YNFKEQ. Here the CDR3 reads CASSQDPGHRSSGELFF. The CDR3 nucleotides are TGTGCCAGCAGCCAAGATCCCGGACACAGGAGTTCCGGGGAGCTGTTTTTT.

The V call is TRBV7-2, the J call TRBJ2-1; D call uncertain. The V gene lost 5 bases and the J gene lost 8 bases, with 13 bases spanning the gap. Per the germline V gene, CDR1 is SGHTA and CDR2 is FQGNSA. This CDR3 contains 13 residues. The CDR3 DNA reads TGTGCCAGCAGCCCTGACTGGAATGATGAGCAGTTCTTC. Translated, it gives CASSPDWNDEQFF.

The chain has TRBV3-1 and TRBJ2-3; TRBD2 is a possible D gene (5 bases). With 1 base removed from V and 4 bases from J, the gap between germline ends came to 9 bases. The CDR3 spans 14 residues. Germline V gene sequence: CDR1 LGHDT, CDR2 YNNKEL (reference sequence). CDR3 in amino acids: CASSQAGGSDTQYF. The CDR3 region has the DNA TGTGCCAGCAGCCAAGCAGGAGGCTCAGATACGCAGTATTTT.